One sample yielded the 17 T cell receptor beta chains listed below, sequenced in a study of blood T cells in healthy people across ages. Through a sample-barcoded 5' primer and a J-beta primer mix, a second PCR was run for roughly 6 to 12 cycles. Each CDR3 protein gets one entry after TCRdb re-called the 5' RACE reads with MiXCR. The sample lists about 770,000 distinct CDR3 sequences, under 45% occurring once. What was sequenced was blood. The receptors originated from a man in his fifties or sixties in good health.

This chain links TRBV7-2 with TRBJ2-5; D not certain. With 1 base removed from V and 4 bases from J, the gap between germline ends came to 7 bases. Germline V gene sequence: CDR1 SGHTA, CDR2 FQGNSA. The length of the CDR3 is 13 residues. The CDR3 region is CASSLELGETQYF. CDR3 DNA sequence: TGTGCCAGCAGCTTAGAACTGGGAGAGACCCAGTACTTC.

The CDR3 DNA sequence: TGTGCCAGCAGTTACTCGCCGACTCAAGGGAGAACCTCCTATAATTCACCCCTCCACTTT. Protein product: CASSYSPTQGRTSYNSPLHF. The chain uses TRBV6-5 and TRBJ1-6; no reliable D call. The germline CDR1 and CDR2 sequences are MNHEY and SVGAGI. The CDR3 is 20 amino acids. Trimming pared 0 bases from V and 0 bases from J, leaving 18 bases between.

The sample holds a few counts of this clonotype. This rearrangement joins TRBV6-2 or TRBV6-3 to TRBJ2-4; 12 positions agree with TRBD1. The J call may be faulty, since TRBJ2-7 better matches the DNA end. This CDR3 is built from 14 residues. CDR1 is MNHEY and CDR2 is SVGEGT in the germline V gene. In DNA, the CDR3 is TGTGCCAGCACCTTACTGGGACAGGGGGCCGAGCAGTACTTC. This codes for CASTLLGQGAEQYF.

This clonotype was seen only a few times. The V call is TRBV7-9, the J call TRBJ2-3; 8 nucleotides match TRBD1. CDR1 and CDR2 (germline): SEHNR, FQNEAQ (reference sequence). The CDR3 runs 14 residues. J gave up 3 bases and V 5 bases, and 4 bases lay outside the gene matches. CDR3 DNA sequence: TGTGCCAGCAGCGCCCGGACAGGGACAGATACGCAGTATTTT. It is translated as CASSARTGTDTQYF.

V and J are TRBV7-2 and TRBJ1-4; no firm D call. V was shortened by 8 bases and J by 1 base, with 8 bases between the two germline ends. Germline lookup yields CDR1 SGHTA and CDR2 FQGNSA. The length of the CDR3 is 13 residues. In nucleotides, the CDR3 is TGTGCCAGCGGCGGCCTAACTAATGAAAAACTGTTTTTT. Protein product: CASGGLTNEKLFF.

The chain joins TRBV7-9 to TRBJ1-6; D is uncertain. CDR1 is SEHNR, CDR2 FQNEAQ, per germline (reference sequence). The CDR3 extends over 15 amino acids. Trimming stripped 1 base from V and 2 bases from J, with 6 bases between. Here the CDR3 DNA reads TGTGCCAGCAGCTTAGACAGTACCTATAATTCACCCCTCCACTTT. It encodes CASSLDSTYNSPLHF.

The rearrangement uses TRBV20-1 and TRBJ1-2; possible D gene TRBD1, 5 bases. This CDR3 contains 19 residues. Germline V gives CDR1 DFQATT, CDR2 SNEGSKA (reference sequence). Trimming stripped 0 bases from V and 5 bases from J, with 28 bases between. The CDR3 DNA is TGCAGTGCTAGAGATTTCCGGGGCGTGACGGTCAGGGAAACTTATGGCTACACCTTC. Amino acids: CSARDFRGVTVRETYGYTF.

The CDR3 DNA follows: TGTGCCAGCAGCGAAAGCTCGGGGAGCGAGCAGTACTTC. As protein: CASSESSGSEQYF. The chain uses TRBV7-8 and TRBJ2-1, with D possibly matching TRBD2 (5 bases). The tail of the sequence fits TRBJ2-7 better, so the J call may be wrong. CDR1 is SGHVS and CDR2 is FQNEAQ in the germline V gene. This CDR3 comprises 13 residues.

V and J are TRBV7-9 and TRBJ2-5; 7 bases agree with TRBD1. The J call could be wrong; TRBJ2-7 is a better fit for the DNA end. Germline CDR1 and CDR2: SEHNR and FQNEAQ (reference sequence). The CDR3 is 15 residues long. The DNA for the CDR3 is TGTGCCAGCAGCGACCCGTACAGGGGTCCCTACGAGCAGTACTTC. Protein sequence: CASSDPYRGPYEQYF.

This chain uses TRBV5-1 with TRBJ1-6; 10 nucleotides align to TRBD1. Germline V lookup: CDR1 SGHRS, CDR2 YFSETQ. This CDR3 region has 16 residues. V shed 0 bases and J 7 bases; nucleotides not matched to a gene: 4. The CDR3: CASSLGQGALNSPLHF. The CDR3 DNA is TGCGCCAGCAGCTTGGGACAGGGGGCCTTAAATTCACCCCTCCACTTT.

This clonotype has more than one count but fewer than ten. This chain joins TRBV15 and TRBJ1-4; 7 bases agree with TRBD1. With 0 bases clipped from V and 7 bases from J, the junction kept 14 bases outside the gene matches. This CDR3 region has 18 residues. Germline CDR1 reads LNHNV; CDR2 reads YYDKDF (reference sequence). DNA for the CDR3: TGTGCCACCAGCAGAGATTGGGTTGGAGGGGGCGTGCGTGAAAAACTGTTTTTT. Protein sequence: CATSRDWVGGGVREKLFF.

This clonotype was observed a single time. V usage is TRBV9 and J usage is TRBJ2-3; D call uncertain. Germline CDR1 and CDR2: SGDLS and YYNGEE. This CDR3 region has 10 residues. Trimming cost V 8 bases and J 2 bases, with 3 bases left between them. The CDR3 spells CARNTDTQYF. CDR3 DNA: TGTGCCAGGAACACAGATACGCAGTATTTT.

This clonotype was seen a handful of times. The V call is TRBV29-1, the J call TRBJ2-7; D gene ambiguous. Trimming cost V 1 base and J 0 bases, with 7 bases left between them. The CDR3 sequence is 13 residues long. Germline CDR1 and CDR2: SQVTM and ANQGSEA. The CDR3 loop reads CSVEVPNSYEQYF. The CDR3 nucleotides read TGCAGCGTTGAAGTTCCGAACTCCTACGAGCAGTACTTC.

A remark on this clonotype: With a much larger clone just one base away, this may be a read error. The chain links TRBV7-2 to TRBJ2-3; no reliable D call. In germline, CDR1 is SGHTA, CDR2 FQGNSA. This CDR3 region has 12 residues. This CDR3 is CAGRPGRDTQYF. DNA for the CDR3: TGTGCCGGCAGGCCGGGTAGGGATACGCAGTATTTT.

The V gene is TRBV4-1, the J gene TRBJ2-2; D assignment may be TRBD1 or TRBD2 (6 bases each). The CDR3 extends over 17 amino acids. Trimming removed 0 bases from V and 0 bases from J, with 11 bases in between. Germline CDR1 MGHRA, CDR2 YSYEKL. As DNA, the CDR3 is TGCGCCAGCAGCCAAGATTTCGGGGGCGCGAACACCGGGGAGCTGTTTTTT. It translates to CASSQDFGGANTGELFF.

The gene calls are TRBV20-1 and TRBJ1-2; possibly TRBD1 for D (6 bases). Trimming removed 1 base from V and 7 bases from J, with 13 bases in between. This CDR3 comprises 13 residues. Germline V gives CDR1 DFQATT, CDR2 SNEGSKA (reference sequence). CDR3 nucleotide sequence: TGCAGTGCTAGAGCGGGGGAAGGGGGTGGCTACACCTTC. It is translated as CSARAGEGGGYTF.

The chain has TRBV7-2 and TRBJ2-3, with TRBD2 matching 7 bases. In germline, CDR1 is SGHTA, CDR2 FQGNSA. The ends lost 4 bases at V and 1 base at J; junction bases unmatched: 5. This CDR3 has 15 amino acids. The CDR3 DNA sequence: TGTGCCAGCAGCTGGAAGGCGGGGGGCACAGATACGCAGTATTTT. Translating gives CASSWKAGGTDTQYF. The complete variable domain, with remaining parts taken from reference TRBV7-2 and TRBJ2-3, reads GAGVSQSPSNKVTEKGKDVELRCDPISGHTALYWYRQSLGQGLEFLIYFQGNSAPDKSGLPSDRFSAERTGGSVSTLTIQRTQQEDSAVYLCASSWKAGGTDTQYFGPGTRLTVL.